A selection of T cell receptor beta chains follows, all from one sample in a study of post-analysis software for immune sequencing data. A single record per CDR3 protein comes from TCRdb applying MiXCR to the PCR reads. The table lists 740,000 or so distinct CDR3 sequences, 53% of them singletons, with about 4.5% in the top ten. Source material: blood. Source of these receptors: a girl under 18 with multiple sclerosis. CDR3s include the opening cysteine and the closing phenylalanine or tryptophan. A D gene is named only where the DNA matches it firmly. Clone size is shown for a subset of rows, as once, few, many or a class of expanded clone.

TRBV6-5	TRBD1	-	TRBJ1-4	TGTGCCAGCAGTGAGAGAGGACAGGCGATGCGAAAACTGTTTTTT	CASSERGQAMRKLFF
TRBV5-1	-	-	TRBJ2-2	TGCGCCAGCAGCTTGGGGGTAGCGAGAACCGGGGAGCTGTTTTTT	CASSLGVARTGELFF
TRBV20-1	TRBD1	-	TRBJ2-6	TGCAGTGCTAGGGACAGGGGACCGGGTAGGGACTCGGGGGCCAACGTCCTGACTTTC	CSARDRGPGRDSGANVLTF
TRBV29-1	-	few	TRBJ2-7	TGCAGCGCCCTTGAGGTCCTGTCACCCTACGAGCAGTACTTC	CSALEVLSPYEQYF
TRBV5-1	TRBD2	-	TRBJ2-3	TGCGCCAGCAGCACCCTGCGGGGGGGCTTAACAGATACGCAGTATTTT	CASSTLRGGLTDTQYF
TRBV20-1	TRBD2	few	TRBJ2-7	TGCAGTGCTAGTGATTCTTGGACTAGCTTCTCCTACGAGCAGTACTTC	CSASDSWTSFSYEQYF
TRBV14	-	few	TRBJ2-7	TGTGCCAGCAGCCTCCGGGACACCGAAAAAAGGGAGCAGTACTTC	CASSLRDTEKREQYF
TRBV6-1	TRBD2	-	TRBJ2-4	TGTGCCAGCAGCGACGGGGGGACTAGCGGGAGAGGTGAGCAGTACTTC	CASSDGGTSGRGEQYF
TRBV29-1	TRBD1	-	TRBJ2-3	TGCAGCGGTGACAGGGGGCTGGTGGATACGCAGTATTTT	CSGDRGLVDTQYF
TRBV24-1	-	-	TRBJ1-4	TGTGCCACCAGTGAAGATAATGAAAAACTGTTTTTT	CATSEDNEKLFF
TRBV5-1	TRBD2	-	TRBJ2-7	TGCGCCAGCAGCTTCGAGGGAGGGACTAGCTACGAGCAGTACTTC	CASSFEGGTSYEQYF
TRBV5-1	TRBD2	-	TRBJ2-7	TGCGCCAGCAGCTTGGGCGGGAGGAGCGACGAGCAGTACTTC	CASSLGGRSDEQYF
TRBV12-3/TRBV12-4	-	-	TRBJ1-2	TGTGCCAGCACCCGGGGAGGGCCAACATTCTATGGCTACACCTTC	CASTRGGPTFYGYTF
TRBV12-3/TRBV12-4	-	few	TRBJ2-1	TGTGCCAGCAGTTCTCGGTGGGAGCAGTTCTTC	CASSSRWEQFF
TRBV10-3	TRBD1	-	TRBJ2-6	TGTGCCATCAGGGCCGGGACAGGTGAATCTGGGGCCAACGTCCTGACTTTC	CAIRAGTGESGANVLTF
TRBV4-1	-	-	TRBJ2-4	TGCGCCAGCAGCCAAGTCTTTCTAGCCAAAAACATTCAGTACTTC	CASSQVFLAKNIQYF
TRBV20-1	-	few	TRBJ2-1	TGCAGTGCCGTCGCCAGGTACAATGAGCAGTTCTTC	CSAVARYNEQFF
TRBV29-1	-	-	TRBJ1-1	TGCAGCGTTGAGGGTAGGCAGAACACTGAAGCTTTCTTT	CSVEGRQNTEAFF
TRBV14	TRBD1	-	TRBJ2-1	TGTGCCAGCAGCCAAGAGGACAGGGGGCTCTCCTACAATGAGCAGTTCTTC	CASSQEDRGLSYNEQFF
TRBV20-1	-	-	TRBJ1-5	TGCAGTGCTAGAGGGACAGTCAATCAGCCCCAGCATTTT	CSARGTVNQPQHF
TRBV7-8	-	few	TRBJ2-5	TGTGCCAGCAGCTTTCCGCAGGGGATGGAGACCCAGTACTTC	CASSFPQGMETQYF
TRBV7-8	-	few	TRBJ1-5	TGTGCCAGCAGCAACTTAAATCAGCCCCAGCATTTT	CASSNLNQPQHF
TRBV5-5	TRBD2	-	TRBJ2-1	TGTGCCAGCAGCCCCGCGACTAGCGGGGTCACGAGGGGCAATGAGCAGTTCTTC	CASSPATSGVTRGNEQFF
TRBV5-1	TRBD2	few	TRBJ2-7	TGTGCCAGCAGCGCCAGCGGGAGCTCCTACGAGCAGTACTTC	CASSASGSSYEQYF
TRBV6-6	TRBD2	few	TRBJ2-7	TGTGCCAGTACGACTAGCGGGGGTTCATACGAGCAGTACTTC	CASTTSGGSYEQYF
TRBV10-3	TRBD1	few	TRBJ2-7	TGTGCCACCGACCCGGGACAGACCTCATACGAGCAGTACTTC	CATDPGQTSYEQYF
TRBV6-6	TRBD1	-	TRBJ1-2	TGTGCCAGCAGTTACCCACAACCCGACAGGGACAGTGGCTACACCTTC	CASSYPQPDRDSGYTF
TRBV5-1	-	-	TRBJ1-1	TGCGCCAGCAGCTTGGCAGGGCAGGGTACTGAAGCTTTCTTT	CASSLAGQGTEAFF
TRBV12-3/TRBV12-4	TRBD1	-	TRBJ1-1	TGTGCCAGCAGGGCCGGGACAGGGCCCACTGAAGCTTTCTTT	CASRAGTGPTEAFF
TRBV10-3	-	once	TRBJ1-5	TGTGCCATCAGCCGGGGCATCAAAACAGGGCAGCCCCAGCATTTT	CAISRGIKTGQPQHF
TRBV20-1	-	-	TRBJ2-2	TGCAGTGCTAGCGATTTGACCGGGGAGCTGTTTTTT	CSASDLTGELFF
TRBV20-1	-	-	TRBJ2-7	TGCAGTGCTAGTTGGCGAGGAACCTACGAGCAGTACTTC	CSASWRGTYEQYF
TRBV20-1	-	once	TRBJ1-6	TGCAGTGCTAGAGAAAGGGTTCTGAGCTCCTATAATTCACCCCTCCACTTT	CSARERVLSSYNSPLHF
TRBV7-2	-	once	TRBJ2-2	TGTGCCAGCAGCTTAATTTCGCGGCCGAACACCGGGGAGCTGTTTTTT	CASSLISRPNTGELFF
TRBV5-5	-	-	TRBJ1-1	TGTGCCAGCAGCTTGCTTGGGGTCCAGAACACTGAAGCTTTCTTT	CASSLLGVQNTEAFF
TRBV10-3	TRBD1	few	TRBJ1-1	TGTGCCATCAGGATGACAGGGGGAACTGAAGCTTTCTTT	CAIRMTGGTEAFF
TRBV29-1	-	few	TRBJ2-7	TGCAGCGTCTGGGGCGATTCCTACGAGCAGTACTTC	CSVWGDSYEQYF
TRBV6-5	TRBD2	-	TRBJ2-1	TGTGCCAGCAGTTATAGACGGGGGGATGAGCAGTTCTTC	CASSYRRGDEQFF
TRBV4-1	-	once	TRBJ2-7	TGCGCCAGCAGCCAAGAGGCGGTCCCCTCCTACGAGCAGTACTTC	CASSQEAVPSYEQYF
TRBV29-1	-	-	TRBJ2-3	TGCAGCGTTGAGACAGGGAGGGGTGAGGATACGCAGTATTTT	CSVETGRGEDTQYF
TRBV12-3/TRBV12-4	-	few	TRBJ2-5	TGTGCCAGCAGTTTTACAGGGAGACGACAAGAGACCCAGTACTTC	CASSFTGRRQETQYF
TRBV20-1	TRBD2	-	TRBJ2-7	TGCAGTGCTAGCCCCCCCCCCGTAGCGGGAGTAAGGTCCTACGAGCAGTACTTC	CSASPPPVAGVRSYEQYF
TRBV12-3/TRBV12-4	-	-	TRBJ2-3	TGTGCCAGCAATTACTACGGGGATACGCAGTATTTT	CASNYYGDTQYF
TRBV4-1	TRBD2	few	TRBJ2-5	TGCGCCAGCAGCCATCCTACCGGGGGGTCGAAGGAAGAGACCCAGTACTTC	CASSHPTGGSKEETQYF
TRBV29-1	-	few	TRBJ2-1	TGCAGCGTTGATTACGGGGGGCTTTACAATGAGCAGTTCTTC	CSVDYGGLYNEQFF
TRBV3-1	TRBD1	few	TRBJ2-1	TGTGCCAGCAGCCAGGGACAGGGGGGACGTAGTGAGCAGTTCTTC	CASSQGQGGRSEQFF
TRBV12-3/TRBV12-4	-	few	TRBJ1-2	TGTGCCAGCAGCCCAGACTATGGCTACACCTTC	CASSPDYGYTF
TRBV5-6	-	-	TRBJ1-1	TGTGCCAGCAGCCGGACGGGCTTCAACACTGAAGCTTTCTTT	CASSRTGFNTEAFF
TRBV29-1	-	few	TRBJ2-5	TGCAGCGTTGAAGATGGAAAGACCCAGTACTTC	CSVEDGKTQYF
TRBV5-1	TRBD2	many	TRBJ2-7	TGTGCCAGCAGTCCTTTAGCGGGAGGGCCCCACGAGCAGTACTTC	CASSPLAGGPHEQYF
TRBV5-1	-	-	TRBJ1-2	TGCGCCAGCAGCTTGGGTGAGCTTCTTAACTATGGCTACACCTTC	CASSLGELLNYGYTF
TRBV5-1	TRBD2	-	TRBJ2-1	TGCGCCAGCAGCCGGAGACTAGCGGCTAACAATGAGCAGTTCTTC	CASSRRLAANNEQFF
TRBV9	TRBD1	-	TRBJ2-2	TGTGCCAGCAGCGCCACAGGGGCCGGGGAGCTGTTTTTT	CASSATGAGELFF
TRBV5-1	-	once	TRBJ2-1	TGCGCCAGCAGCCAAAGGACGGCCTATGAGCAGTTCTTC	CASSQRTAYEQFF